These T cell receptor beta chains were read from a single sample in a study of T cells expressing NK-cell markers. With the 5' RACE reads reprocessed, TCRdb shows one record per CDR3 protein and no DNA. Its table lists roughly 180,000 distinct CDR3 sequences. The sequencing input was blood T cells: a sorted CD56 or NKG2C T cell subset, CD4+ or CD8+ T cells, or bulk PBMC T cells (not recorded which). The source of these receptors is a woman between 18 and 75 years old in good health. CDR3s include the opening cysteine and the closing phenylalanine or tryptophan. The order of the fields is J gene, CDR3 length, clone size, V gene, CDR3 protein. The size field is filled for only some rows; it gives once, few, many or a size class.

TRBJ2-7	12	.	TRBV3-1	CASSHFTGEQYF
TRBJ2-1	12	.	TRBV5-6	CASSLRGGEQFF
TRBJ1-6	11	.	TRBV6-1	CASSEYRRLHF
TRBJ2-3	15	.	TRBV9	CASSLSGGLTDTQYF
TRBJ1-5	16	.	TRBV4-2	CASSQPGQGRGQPQHF
TRBJ2-3	15	.	TRBV6-1	CASRTLRGSTDTQYF
TRBJ2-7	16	medium-sized	TRBV3-1	CASSQERTGVSYEQYF
TRBJ2-2	14	.	TRBV19	CASSMDTSTGELFF
TRBJ1-6	14	.	TRBV7-3	CASSRTGMDSPLHF
TRBJ2-1	15	.	TRBV5-1	CASSWDGNFYNEQFF
TRBJ2-3	15	.	TRBV20-1	CSAKGTSGNTDTQYF
TRBJ1-1	12	.	TRBV12-3/TRBV12-4	CASSLEARQAFF
TRBJ2-1	14	.	TRBV20-1	CSAPHKSSYNEQFF
TRBJ2-1	13	.	TRBV24-1	CATRDSGDNEQFF
TRBJ2-1	15	.	TRBV24-1	CATSGPSGIGNEQFF
TRBJ2-1	14	.	TRBV5-1	CASSLLAEYNEQFF
TRBJ2-5	14	.	TRBV7-8	CASKADRGPKTQYF
TRBJ2-7	16	.	TRBV7-9	CASSLGLAGASYEQYF
TRBJ2-3	11	.	TRBV30	CAWSLQDTQYF
TRBJ2-5	17	.	TRBV7-3	CASSLNSRASGWETQYF
TRBJ1-1	14	.	TRBV7-2	CASSLAGFNTEAFF
TRBJ2-2	15	.	TRBV10-3	CAINQQGSSTGELFF
TRBJ1-3	16	.	TRBV9	CASSVAGGGTGNTIYF
TRBJ2-5	15	.	TRBV11-2	CASSLRTSAKETQYF
TRBJ2-3	16	.	TRBV5-1	CASKSSPGANTDTQYF
TRBJ2-5	16	.	TRBV12-3/TRBV12-4	CASSPGGLAGRETQYF
TRBJ1-5	14	.	TRBV5-6	CASSLGGDYQPQHF
TRBJ2-3	16	.	TRBV12-3/TRBV12-4	CASSLGLAGGTYTQYF
TRBJ2-1	12	.	TRBV11-2	CASSSQGYEQFF
TRBJ2-5	14	.	TRBV5-4	CASSFQGIGETQYF
TRBJ2-5	15	.	TRBV4-1	CASSPTGVTQETQYF
TRBJ2-1	16	.	TRBV7-3	CASSSRTSSSGNEQFF